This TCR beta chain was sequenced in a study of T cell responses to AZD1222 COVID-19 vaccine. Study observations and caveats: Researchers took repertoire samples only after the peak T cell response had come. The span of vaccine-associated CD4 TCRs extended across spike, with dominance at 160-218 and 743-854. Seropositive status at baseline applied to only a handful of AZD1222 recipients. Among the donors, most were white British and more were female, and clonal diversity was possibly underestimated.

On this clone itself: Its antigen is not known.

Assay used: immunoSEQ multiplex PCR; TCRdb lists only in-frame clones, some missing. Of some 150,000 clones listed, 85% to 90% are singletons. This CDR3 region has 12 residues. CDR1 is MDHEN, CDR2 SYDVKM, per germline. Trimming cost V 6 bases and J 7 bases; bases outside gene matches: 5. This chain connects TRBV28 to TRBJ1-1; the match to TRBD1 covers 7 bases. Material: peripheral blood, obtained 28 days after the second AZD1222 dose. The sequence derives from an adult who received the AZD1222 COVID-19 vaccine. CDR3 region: CASRSGQFEAFF. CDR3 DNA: TGTGCCAGCAGGTCGGGACAGTTTGAAGCTTTCTTT. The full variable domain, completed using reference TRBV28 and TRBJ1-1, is DVKVTQSSRYLVKRTGEKVFLECVQDMDHENMFWYRQDPGLGLRLIYFSYDVKMKEKGDIPEGYSVSREKKERFSLILESASTNQTSMYLCASRSGQFEAFFGQGTRLTVV.